Shown below are 11 T cell receptor beta chains from a single sample sequenced in a study of blood T cells in healthy people across ages. PCR was performed a second time for roughly 7 to 12 cycles using a sample-barcoded 5' primer and a J-beta primer mix. TCRdb passed the 5' RACE reads through MiXCR, listing each CDR3 protein once. The sample carries about 930,000 distinct CDR3 sequences, just under 30% recorded once. The sample also formed part of further work on T cells of mothers and their children.

Sample: blood. These receptors originate from a woman between 40 and 55 years old in good health.

This clonotype showed up just a few times. The rearrangement links TRBV20-1 to TRBJ2-5; D ambiguous. CDR3 size: 13 residues. The V gene lost 5 bases and the J gene lost 4 bases, with 14 bases spanning the gap. Germline lookup yields CDR1 DFQATT and CDR2 SNEGSKA (reference sequence). CDR3 nucleotides: TGCAGTGCTCGCAGTCAAGGAAGAGAGACCCAGTACTTC. Residues: CSARSQGRETQYF.

This clonotype was counted only a few times. The chain uses TRBV20-1 and TRBJ1-6, with D possibly matching TRBD1 (5 bases). This CDR3 is 15 amino acids long. The V gene lost 6 bases and the J gene lost 7 bases, with 19 bases spanning the gap. Germline V gene lookup returns CDR1 DFQATT and CDR2 SNEGSKA (reference sequence). CDR3 sequence (DNA): TGCAGTGCCGAAAATCGGGGGTCCCCCAATTCACCCCTCCACTTT. It specifies CSAENRGSPNSPLHF.

The genes are TRBV4-3 and TRBJ2-5; 7 positions match TRBD1. From germline, CDR1 is LGHNA and CDR2 YSLEER. This CDR3 is built from 14 residues. Unmatched junction bases numbered 6, after V lost 3 bases and J lost 5 bases. CDR3 sequence reads: CASSQGRQGETQYF. CDR3 sequence (DNA): TGCGCCAGCAGCCAGGGGAGACAGGGCGAGACCCAGTACTTC.

There are a few counts of this clonotype. The V and J genes are TRBV12-3 or TRBV12-4 and TRBJ2-5; 9 nucleotides line up with TRBD2. Trimming cost V 2 bases and J 6 bases; bases outside gene matches: 10. The CDR3 extends over 16 amino acids. CDR3 protein: CASSLSGGGAQKTQYF. CDR3 sequence (DNA): TGTGCCAGCAGTTTATCCGGCGGGGGGGCACAGAAGACCCAGTACTTC.

Turning to this clonotype: A much larger clone lies a single base off, so this may be a read error. The CDR3 nucleotides are TGTGCCAACAGCTTCAGACAGGGTCCCTACGAGCAGTACTTC. Translation gives CANSFRQGPYEQYF. This chain links TRBV7-2 with TRBJ2-7; 7 bases match TRBD1. CDR1 and CDR2 from the germline V gene are SGHTA and FQGNSA. This CDR3 comprises 14 residues.

The V gene is TRBV28, the J gene TRBJ2-7; D gene ambiguous. Germline V gene sequence: CDR1 MDHEN, CDR2 SYDVKM. Trimming stripped 4 bases from V and 3 bases from J, with 16 bases between. CDR3 length: 15 residues. Written as DNA, the CDR3 is TGTGCCAGCAGTTCCCCCCCGAGGCAGTACTACGAGCAGTACTTC. It yields the protein CASSSPPRQYYEQYF.

The chain uses TRBV27 and TRBJ2-4, with D perhaps TRBD1 or TRBD2 (5 bases each). The CDR3 spans 16 residues. The germline V and J ends were trimmed by 2 bases and 13 bases, with 24 bases remaining between them. CDR1 and CDR2 (germline): MNHEY, SMNVEV (reference sequence). CDR3 in DNA: TGTGCCAGCAGTTTAGAGGGGCCCCAGAATGGCAATGAGCAGTACTTC. Translated: CASSLEGPQNGNEQYF.

This clonotype was counted many times. The chain couples TRBV20-1 to TRBJ2-1, with a weak D call TRBD1 (6 bases). The CDR3 length is 10 residues. Trimming pared 6 bases from V and 6 bases from J, leaving 6 bases between. The V gene's germline CDR1 is DFQATT and CDR2 SNEGSKA (reference sequence). CDR3 amino acids: CSAGANEQFF. CDR3 DNA sequence: TGCAGTGCGGGGGCCAATGAGCAGTTCTTC.

This chain connects TRBV28 to TRBJ1-1, with D perhaps TRBD1 (5 bases). The CDR3 has 15 amino acids. Per germline, CDR1 MDHEN and CDR2 SYDVKM. The V gene lost 4 bases and the J gene lost 1 base, with 13 bases spanning the gap. CDR3 in amino acids: CASSSMGEGNTEAFF. The CDR3 coding sequence is TGTGCCAGCAGTTCCATGGGGGAGGGGAACACTGAAGCTTTCTTT.

This clonotype was observed many times. The chain couples TRBV28 to TRBJ2-6; TRBD2 might be the D (5 bases). V lost 7 bases and J 8 bases, leaving 15 bases between the germline ends. CDR3 length: 14 residues. Germline V gives CDR1 MDHEN, CDR2 SYDVKM. In DNA, the CDR3 is TGTGCCAGCACTAACCCCCGGGGTTCCAACGTCCTGACTTTC. Protein: CASTNPRGSNVLTF.

There are a few counts of this clonotype. The chain combines TRBV20-1 with TRBJ1-2; D possibly corresponds to TRBD1 (5 bases). The CDR3 loop spans 13 amino acids. Germline V CDR1 and CDR2: DFQATT, SNEGSKA (reference sequence). V was pared by 5 bases and J by 0 bases, with 10 bases between. The CDR3 protein is CSAPSGSNYGYTF. The DNA of the CDR3 is TGCAGTGCTCCCTCAGGGTCTAACTATGGCTACACCTTC.